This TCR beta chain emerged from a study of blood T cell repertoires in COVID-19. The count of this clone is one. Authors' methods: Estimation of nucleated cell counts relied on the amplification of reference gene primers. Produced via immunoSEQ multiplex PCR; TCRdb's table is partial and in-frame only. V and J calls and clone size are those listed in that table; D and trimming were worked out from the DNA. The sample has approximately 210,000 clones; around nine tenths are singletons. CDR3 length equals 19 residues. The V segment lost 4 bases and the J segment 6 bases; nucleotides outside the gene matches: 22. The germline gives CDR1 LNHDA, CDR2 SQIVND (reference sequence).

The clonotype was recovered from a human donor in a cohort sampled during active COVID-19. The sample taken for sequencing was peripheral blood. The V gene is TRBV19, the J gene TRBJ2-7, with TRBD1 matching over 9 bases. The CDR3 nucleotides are TGTGCCAGTAGTAGGGGCGGGACAGGGTTTACTTTCCGAGGCCTCGAGCAGTACTTC. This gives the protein CASSRGGTGFTFRGLEQYF.